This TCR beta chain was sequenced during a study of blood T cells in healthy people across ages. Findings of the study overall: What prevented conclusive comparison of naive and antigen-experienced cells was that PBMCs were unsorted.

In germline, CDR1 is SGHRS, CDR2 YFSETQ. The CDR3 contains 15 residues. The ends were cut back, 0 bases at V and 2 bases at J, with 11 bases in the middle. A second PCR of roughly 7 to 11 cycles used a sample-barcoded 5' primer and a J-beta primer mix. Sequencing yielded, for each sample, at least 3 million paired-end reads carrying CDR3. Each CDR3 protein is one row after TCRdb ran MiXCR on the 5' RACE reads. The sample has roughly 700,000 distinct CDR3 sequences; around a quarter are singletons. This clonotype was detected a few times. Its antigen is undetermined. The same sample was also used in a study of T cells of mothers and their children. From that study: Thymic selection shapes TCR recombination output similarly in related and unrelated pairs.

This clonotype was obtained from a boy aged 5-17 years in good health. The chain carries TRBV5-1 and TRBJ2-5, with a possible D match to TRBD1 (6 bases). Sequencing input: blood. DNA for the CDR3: TGCGCCAGCAGCTTGGCCACAGGGTCGCAAGAGACCCAGTACTTC. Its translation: CASSLATGSQETQYF.